This TCR beta chain was retrieved from a study of T cell responses to AZD1222 COVID-19 vaccine. Study-wide results and limits: The study found vaccine-associated CD4 TCRs spanning spike, dominant at 160-218 and 743-854. Repertoires were obtained only post-peak T cell response. Only a handful of people who got AZD1222 tested seropositive at baseline.

Remarks on this clone: Its antigen is unknown.

CDR3 length: 15 residues. V gave up 4 bases and J gave up 0 bases; unmatched junction bases: 2. Germline V gene lookup returns CDR1 MGHDK and CDR2 SYGVNS. Profiling relied on immunoSEQ multiplex PCR, and the TCRdb table lists in-frame clones only, not all of them. Of some 170,000 clones listed, approximately 90% are singletons. The specimen was peripheral blood, collected 28 days after the second dose of the MenACWY control vaccine. The V and J genes are TRBV25-1 and TRBJ1-4; 7 bases agree with TRBD1. This sequence was found in an adult who received the MenACWY meningococcal vaccine as a control. The CDR3 DNA is TGTGCCAGCAGTGCGGACAGGTCAACTAATGAAAAACTGTTTTTT. Its protein product is CASSADRSTNEKLFF.